Below, 5 T cell receptor beta chains from the same sample are listed, as sequenced in a study of blood T cells in healthy people across ages. Combining a sample-barcoded 5' primer with a J-beta primer mix, a second PCR ran for about 7 to 11 cycles. Using its own MiXCR run on the 5' RACE reads, TCRdb lists one record per CDR3 protein. The sample carries roughly 640,000 distinct CDR3 sequences, approximately 30% recorded once. Material for sequencing was blood. These receptor sequences come from an elderly woman in good health.

This clonotype was counted ten times or more. V and J are TRBV20-1 and TRBJ1-2, with D maybe TRBD1 (6 bases). Per the germline V gene, CDR1 is DFQATT and CDR2 is SNEGSKA (reference sequence). This CDR3 comprises 15 residues. Between the trimmed V and J ends, which lost 0 bases and 4 bases, there was a span of 15 bases. CDR3: CSARDIRGAGYGYTF. In nucleotides, the CDR3 is TGCAGTGCTAGAGATATCAGGGGTGCAGGCTATGGCTACACCTTC.

This clonotype was picked up a small number of times. This chain links TRBV4-2 with TRBJ1-5, with 9 positions matching TRBD1. J lost 1 base, V lost 1 base, and 5 bases had no gene match. The CDR3 loop spans 17 amino acids. CDR1 is LGHNA and CDR2 is YNFKEQ in the germline V gene. The CDR3 DNA is TGTGCCAGCAGCCAAGGGGGACAGGGCTGGAGCAATCAGCCCCAGCATTTT. It yields the protein CASSQGGQGWSNQPQHF.

This clonotype has a count of ten or more. The chain links TRBV7-8 to TRBJ2-5, with 9 bases aligning to TRBD2. The germline V gene encodes CDR1 SGHVS and CDR2 FQNEAQ. This CDR3 is built from 15 residues. Trimming cost V 3 bases and J 5 bases; bases outside gene matches: 7. CDR3 DNA sequence: TGTGCCAGCAGCTTGGGCGGGGGGGCTTTGGAGACCCAGTACTTC. Translation: CASSLGGGALETQYF.

A remark on this clonotype: This may arise from a read error, as a much more abundant clone is one base away. V and J are TRBV10-3 and TRBJ1-2; 11 positions agree with TRBD1. Germline assignment: CDR1 ENHRY and CDR2 SYGVKD. The CDR3 is 12 residues long. With V trimmed by 10 bases and J by 8 bases, 6 bases remained unmatched. CDR3 sequence: CASGQGARGYTF. The CDR3 nucleotides are TGTGCCAGCGGACAGGGGGCGCGAGGCTACACCTTC.

This clonotype was observed a single time. The genes are TRBV7-6 and TRBJ2-5, with 7 bases fitting TRBD2. V shed 1 base and J 5 bases; nucleotides not matched to a gene: 10. The CDR3 runs to 16 residues. Germline V gene lookup returns CDR1 SGHVS and CDR2 FNYEAQ. DNA of the CDR3: TGTGCCAGCAGCTTAGAGCAGAGGTGGGAGGGGGAGACCCAGTACTTC. This translates into CASSLEQRWEGETQYF.